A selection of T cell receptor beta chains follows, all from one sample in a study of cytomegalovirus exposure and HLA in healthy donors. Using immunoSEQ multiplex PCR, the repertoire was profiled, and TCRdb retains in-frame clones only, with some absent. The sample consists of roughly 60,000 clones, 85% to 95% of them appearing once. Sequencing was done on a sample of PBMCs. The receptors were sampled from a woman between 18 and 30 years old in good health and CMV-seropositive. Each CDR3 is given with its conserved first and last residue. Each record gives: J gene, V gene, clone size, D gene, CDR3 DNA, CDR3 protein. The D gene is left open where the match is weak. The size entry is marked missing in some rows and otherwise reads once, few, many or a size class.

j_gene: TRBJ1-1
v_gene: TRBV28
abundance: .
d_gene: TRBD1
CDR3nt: TGTGCCAGCAGTTTACAGGACAGGGGCAACACTGAAGCTTTCTTT
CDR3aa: CASSLQDRGNTEAFF

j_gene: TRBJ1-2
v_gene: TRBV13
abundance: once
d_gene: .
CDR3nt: TGTGCCAGCAGATCGAAGGCCACAGGGTTCCTGGCCTATGGCTACACCTTC
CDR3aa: CASRSKATGFLAYGYTF

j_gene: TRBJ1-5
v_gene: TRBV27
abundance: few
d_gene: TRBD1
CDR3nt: TGTGCCAGCAGGCGAGGGGGCGGGCCCCAGCATTTT
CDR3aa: CASRRGGGPQHF

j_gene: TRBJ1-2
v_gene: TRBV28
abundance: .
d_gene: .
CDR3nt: TGTGCCAGCATGAAACAGGGTCCTAACTATGGCTACACCTTC
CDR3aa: CASMKQGPNYGYTF

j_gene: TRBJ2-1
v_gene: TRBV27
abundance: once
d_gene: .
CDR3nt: TGTGCCAGCAGCCTTCAGGGGACGTACAATGAGCAGTTCTTC
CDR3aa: CASSLQGTYNEQFF

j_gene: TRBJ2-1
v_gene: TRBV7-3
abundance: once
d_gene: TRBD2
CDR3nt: TGTGCCAGCAGCCCCCAAGCGGGATCGGTCAATGAGCAGTTCTTC
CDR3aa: CASSPQAGSVNEQFF

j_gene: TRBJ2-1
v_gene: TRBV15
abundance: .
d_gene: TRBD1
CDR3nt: TGTGCCACCAGCAGAGACAGGGGGCACAGTGAGCAGTTCTTC
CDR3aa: CATSRDRGHSEQFF

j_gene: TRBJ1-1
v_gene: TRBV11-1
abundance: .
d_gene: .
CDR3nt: TGTGCCAGCAGCTTACAGGTCATCAACACTGAAGCTTTCTTT
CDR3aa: CASSLQVINTEAFF

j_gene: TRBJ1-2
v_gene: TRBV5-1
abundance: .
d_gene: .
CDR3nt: TGCGCCAGCAGCTTGGAGGGGGACGGCTTTGATGGCTACACCTTC
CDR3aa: CASSLEGDGFDGYTF

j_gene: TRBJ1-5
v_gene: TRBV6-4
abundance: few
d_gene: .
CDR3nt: TGTGCCAGCAGTACAGATAGCAATCAGCCCCAGCATTTT
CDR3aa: CASSTDSNQPQHF

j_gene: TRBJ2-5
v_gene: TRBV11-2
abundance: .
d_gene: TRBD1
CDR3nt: TGTGCCAGCAGCTTTTACAGGGGCCAAGAGACCCAGTACTTC
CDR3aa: CASSFYRGQETQYF

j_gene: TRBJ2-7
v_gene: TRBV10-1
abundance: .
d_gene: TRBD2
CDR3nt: TGCGCCAGCAGCATAATAGCGGGAGAGGGCGAGCAGTACTTC
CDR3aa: CASSIIAGEGEQYF

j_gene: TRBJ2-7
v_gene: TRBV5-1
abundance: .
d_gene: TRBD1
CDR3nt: TGCGCCAGCAGCTTGGTGGGACAGGGTGCCTACGAGCAGTACTTC
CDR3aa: CASSLVGQGAYEQYF

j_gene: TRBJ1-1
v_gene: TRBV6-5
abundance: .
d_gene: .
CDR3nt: TGTGCCAGCATACTAAACACTGAAGCTTTCTTT
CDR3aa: CASILNTEAFF

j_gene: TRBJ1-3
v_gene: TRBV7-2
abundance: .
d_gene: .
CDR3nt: TGTGCCAGCAGCTTACCGACAGGTTTCGGAAACACCATATATTTT
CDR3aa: CASSLPTGFGNTIYF

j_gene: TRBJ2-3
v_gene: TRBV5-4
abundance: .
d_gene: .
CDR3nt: TGTGCCAGCAGCCCGTCCGAGGGAGATACGCAGTATTTT
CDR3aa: CASSPSEGDTQYF

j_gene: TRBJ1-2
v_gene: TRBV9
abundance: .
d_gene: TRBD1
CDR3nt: TGTGCCAGCAGCACCACATTTACACTAGACAGGGGGCGAGGCTACACCTTC
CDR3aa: CASSTTFTLDRGRGYTF

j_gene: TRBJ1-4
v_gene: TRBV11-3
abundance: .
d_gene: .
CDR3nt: TGTGCCAGCAGCTTAGAGGGAGCAACTAATGAAAAACTGTTTTTT
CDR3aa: CASSLEGATNEKLFF

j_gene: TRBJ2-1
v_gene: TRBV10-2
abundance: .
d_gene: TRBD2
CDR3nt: TGCGCCAGCAGTGCTAGCGGGGAGTCCTACAATGAGCAGTTCTTC
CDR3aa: CASSASGESYNEQFF

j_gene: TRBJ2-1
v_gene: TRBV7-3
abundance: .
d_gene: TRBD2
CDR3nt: TGTGCCAGCAGCTTAACGGGAGGGTTCGATGAGCAGTTCTTC
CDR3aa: CASSLTGGFDEQFF

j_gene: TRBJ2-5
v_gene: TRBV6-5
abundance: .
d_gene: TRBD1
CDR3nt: TGTGCCAGCAGTTACCCGGGACAGCGTGGGGAGACCCAGTACTTC
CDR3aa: CASSYPGQRGETQYF